These 6 T cell receptor beta chains were all obtained from the same sample, sequenced in a study of T-cell reconstitution after alpha-beta-depleted transplantation in children. Molecular barcoding with unique molecular identifiers was used for the TCRbeta library. TCRdb recomputed calls from the PCR reads with MiXCR, one row per CDR3 protein. The sample lists 200,000 to 250,000 distinct CDR3 sequences, approximately 12% seen once, with roughly 2.6% in the top ten. This material consisted of PBMCs from the stem cell graft donor, taken from the stem cell graft. The receptors originated from a human donor who donated a stem cell graft to a child with acute lymphoblastic leukemia.

Points on this clonotype: It may be a read error: a sequence one base away is much more abundant. The rearrangement joins TRBV29-1 to TRBJ2-7; D remains unclear. The CDR3 is made up of 10 amino acids. V lost 6 bases and J 5 bases, leaving 8 bases between the germline ends. Germline CDR1 is SQVTM and CDR2 is ANQGSEA. The CDR3 DNA reads TGCAGCGTAGTGACTGACGAGCAGTACTTC. Protein product: CSVVTDEQYF.

In this sample, this clonotype turned up a few times. The CDR3 is CASSEGPSSTDTQYF. For the CDR3, the DNA is TGCGCCAGCAGCGAGGGACCGTCTAGCACAGATACGCAGTATTTT. The V and J genes are TRBV5-1 and TRBJ2-3; perhaps D is TRBD1 or TRBD2 (5 bases each). The V end was cut by 4 bases, the J end by 0 bases, with 12 bases between. The CDR3 loop spans 15 amino acids. Germline CDR1 SGHRS, CDR2 YFSETQ. Looking up the rest from reference TRBV5-1 and TRBJ2-3 gives the full variable domain: KAGVTQTPRYLIKTRGQQVTLSCSPISGHRSVSWYQQTPGQGLQFLFEYFSETQRNKGNFPGRFSGRQFSNSRSEMNVSTLELGDSALYLCASSEGPSSTDTQYFGPGTRLTVL.

This clonotype has a count of ten or more. The J gene is TRBJ1-5, the V gene TRBV28; D is uncertain. CDR1 and CDR2 from the germline V gene are MDHEN and SYDVKM. V lost 7 bases and J lost 2, with 15 bases in between. The CDR3 consists of 15 residues. The CDR3 bases are TGTGCCAGCACAGTGGGTGGTAGAGGCAATCAGCCCCAGCATTTT. Encoded protein: CASTVGGRGNQPQHF.

This clonotype was counted a few times. The chain joins TRBV12-3 or TRBV12-4 to TRBJ1-2; no clear D gene. Between the trimmed V and J ends, which lost 6 bases and 7 bases, there was a span of 15 bases. The CDR3 length is 13 residues. CDR3 loop: CASSTGPAGGYTF. CDR3 coding DNA: TGTGCCAGCAGCACTGGGCCTGCAGGTGGCTACACCTTC.

In its sample, this clonotype was seen many times. The rearrangement uses TRBV14 and TRBJ2-5, with a weak D call TRBD1 (5 bases). CDR1 is SGHDN, CDR2 FVKESK, per germline. Trimming removed 4 bases from V and 3 bases from J, with 12 bases in between. The CDR3 is 14 amino acids. This CDR3 reads CASSPRGREETQYF. CDR3 DNA: TGTGCCAGCAGCCCTAGGGGCAGGGAAGAGACCCAGTACTTC.

This clonotype has a count of ten or more. This chain connects TRBV12-3 or TRBV12-4 to TRBJ1-5; D unclear. V was clipped by 6 bases and J by 6 bases, with 12 bases between them. This CDR3 is built from 13 residues. The CDR3 region is CASRLKGSQPQHF. The DNA for the CDR3 is TGTGCCAGCAGGCTAAAAGGTAGTCAGCCCCAGCATTTT.